This T cell receptor beta chain appears in the sequencing data of a study of T cell responses to AZD1222 COVID-19 vaccine. The V and J ends lost 11 bases and 1 base respectively, with 8 bases between them. The germline V gene encodes CDR1 MNHNY and CDR2 SVGAGI (reference sequence). This CDR3 region has 11 residues. Notes on the study in general: Donors were chiefly white British, with a greater number of females, and clonal diversity was perhaps underestimated.

Data came from immunoSEQ multiplex PCR; TCRdb stores just in-frame clones and leaves some out. The sample includes more than 110,000 clones, just over 90% of them seen just once. In regard to this clone: The antigen remains unidentified.

Specimen: peripheral blood, collected on day 0 of AZD1222 vaccination. This receptor was obtained from an adult in good health. This chain links TRBV6-6 with TRBJ1-2; D may be TRBD1 (5 bases). CDR3 sequence reads: CAGGGNYGYTF. As DNA, the CDR3 is TGTGCCGGGGGGGGTAACTATGGCTACACCTTC.